This T cell receptor beta chain emerged from a study of blood T cell repertoires in COVID-19. Enrollees, about 18 to 89 years old, lived in approximately 25 US areas. The CDR3 length is 13 residues. CDR1 and CDR2 (germline): SEHNR, FQNEAQ (reference sequence). V lost 3 bases and J lost 4, with 6 bases in between. In the original workflow: Amplification of reference gene primers provided the estimated nucleated cell counts. Here immunoSEQ multiplex PCR was the method, and the copy in TCRdb shows in-frame clones only, minus some. V and J calls and clone size follow that table, whereas D and trimming were derived from the DNA. The sample holds about 300,000 clones, around 87% seen once.

This receptor was obtained from a woman younger than 30 with acute COVID-19. The chain recombines TRBV7-9 with TRBJ1-4; D unclear. The source material was PBMCs or T cells enriched from blood (not recorded which). For the CDR3, the DNA is TGTGCCAGCAGCTTCCCCTTTAATGAAAAACTGTTTTTT. Its protein is CASSFPFNEKLFF.